This T cell receptor (beta chain) derives from a study of cytomegalovirus exposure and HLA in healthy donors. This clone was counted a single time. Amplification used 60 Vbeta primers and 13 Jbeta primers. Libraries were prepared by immunoSEQ multiplex PCR; TCRdb keeps only in-frame clonotypes and omits some of them. The data show about 120,000 clones, roughly 86% seen once. The receptor was derived from a man aged 18-30 years in good health and CMV-seronegative. Sequenced: PBMCs.

CDR3 in amino acids: CASYEQNRDSTLPYGYTF. The CDR3 DNA sequence: TGTGCCAGCTACGAACAAAACAGGGACAGCACTCTCCCCTATGGCTACACCTTC. The rearrangement joins TRBV2 to TRBJ1-2; the match to TRBD1 covers 7 bases. Germline CDR1 SNHLY, CDR2 FYNNEI. With 8 bases clipped from V and 4 bases from J, the junction kept 22 bases outside the gene matches. The CDR3 is made up of 18 amino acids.